One and the same sample provided the 27 T cell receptor beta chains below, sequenced in a study of cytomegalovirus exposure and HLA in healthy donors. Vbeta (60) and Jbeta (13) primers were used in the PCR. The repertoire was sequenced with immunoSEQ multiplex PCR; TCRdb's copy has only in-frame clones and lacks some. The sample holds roughly 98,000 clones, about two thirds seen once. The specimen was PBMCs. Receptor source: a man in his forties or fifties in good health and CMV-seronegative.

V usage is TRBV20-1 and J usage is TRBJ1-1; possibly TRBD1 for D (5 bases). In germline, CDR1 is DFQATT, CDR2 SNEGSKA (reference sequence). The CDR3 has 11 residues. CDR3 in amino acids: CISGQNTEAFF. The CDR3 nucleotides read TGCATCTCCGGACAGAACACTGAAGCTTTCTTT.

This clone appeared a few times. This chain joins TRBV21-1 and TRBJ1-5; the tabulated D call, TRBD1, remains unverified against the DNA. TRBV21-1 is described as a pseudogene. This CDR3 comprises 15 residues. The CDR3 loop reads CASSKEQGKDQPQHF. The CDR3 DNA sequence: TGTGCCAGCAGCAAAGAACAGGGAAAGGATCAGCCCCAGCATTTT.

V and J are TRBV6-4 and TRBJ1-1; no definite D call. The CDR3 has 14 amino acids. V was trimmed by 4 bases and J by 3 bases, leaving 12 bases between them. Germline assignment: CDR1 MRHNA and CDR2 SNTAGT. The CDR3 bases are TGTGCCAGCAGTGTAATGTCCGGGGACACTGAAGCTTTCTTT. Its translation is CASSVMSGDTEAFF.

The chain joins TRBV29-1 to TRBJ2-7, with TRBD2 identical over 14 bases. V was clipped by 5 bases and J by 4 bases; unmatched bases: 4. This CDR3 is built from 14 residues. Germline V gene data show CDR1 as SQVTM and CDR2 as ANQGSEA. The CDR3 loop is CSVKGLAGVYEQYF. The CDR3 coding sequence is TGCAGCGTTAAGGGACTAGCGGGGGTGTACGAGCAGTACTTC.

The chain couples TRBV19 to TRBJ1-4, with a possible D match to TRBD1 (5 bases). The CDR3 covers 17 residues. The germline gives CDR1 LNHDA, CDR2 SQIVND (reference sequence). Trimming removed 10 bases from V and 6 bases from J, with 27 bases in between. In DNA form, the CDR3 reads TGTGCCACTGCCCCGTGGCAGGGAGGCAGGATGGATGAAAAACTGTTTTTT. Residues: CATAPWQGGRMDEKLFF.

The chain carries TRBV27 and TRBJ1-1, with D hard to call. Germline lookup yields CDR1 MNHEY and CDR2 SMNVEV (reference sequence). Trimming pared 11 bases from V and 2 bases from J, leaving 12 bases between. The CDR3 is 12 residues long. The CDR3 sequence is CACPGDNTEAFF. The CDR3 DNA reads as TGTGCCTGCCCGGGAGACAACACTGAAGCTTTCTTT.

This clone has a single count. This chain uses TRBV28 with TRBJ1-2; D is perhaps TRBD1 (6 bases). Germline lookup yields CDR1 MDHEN and CDR2 SYDVKM. CDR3 length: 12 residues. V was shortened by 8 bases and J by 8 bases, with 15 bases between the two germline ends. The chain's CDR3 is CASLGQRYGYTF. In DNA, the CDR3 is TGTGCCAGCCTAGGACAGCGGTACGGCTACACCTTC.

The chain joins TRBV28 to TRBJ2-7, with TRBD2 matching over 8 bases. V dropped 5 bases and J dropped 2; count of bases not matched to a gene: 8. Germline CDR1 is MDHEN and CDR2 is SYDVKM. The CDR3 covers 15 residues. CDR3 protein: CASSGRGRGAYEQYF. The CDR3 nucleotides read TGTGCCAGCAGTGGCCGGGGGCGGGGGGCCTACGAGCAGTACTTC.

V is TRBV7-9 and J is TRBJ2-2; 8 bases match TRBD1. The CDR3 runs to 16 residues. CDR1 SEHNR and CDR2 FQNEAQ come from the germline V gene (reference sequence). J was trimmed by 5 bases and V by 4 bases; bases with no gene match: 9. CDR3 residues: CASSYDRGGFTGELFF. DNA for the CDR3: TGTGCCAGCAGCTACGACAGGGGAGGATTTACCGGGGAGCTGTTTTTT.

V is TRBV19 and J is TRBJ1-4, with a possible D match to TRBD1 (6 bases). Trimming shortened V by 5 bases and J by 5 bases, and 15 bases separated the two germline ends. The CDR3 consists of 15 residues. Germline CDR1 is LNHDA and CDR2 is SQIVND (reference sequence). CDR3 protein: CASSPSTGPNEKLFF. The CDR3 DNA sequence: TGTGCCAGTAGTCCTTCGACAGGACCAAATGAAAAACTGTTTTTT. Supplemented by reference TRBV19 and TRBJ1-4, the full variable domain reads DGGITQSPKYLFRKEGQNVTLSCEQNLNHDAMYWYRQDPGQGLRLIYYSQIVNDFQKGDIAEGYSVSREKKESFPLTVTSAQKNPTAFYLCASSPSTGPNEKLFFGSGTQLSVL.

This chain joins TRBV6-6 and TRBJ2-7; TRBD1 aligns across 10 bases. Germline CDR1 MNHNY, CDR2 SVGAGI (reference sequence). J lost 9 bases, V lost 2 bases, and 10 bases had no gene match. The CDR3 is 15 amino acids. Here the CDR3 reads CASSYLGTGARGQYF. The DNA of the CDR3 is TGTGCCAGCAGTTACCTTGGGACAGGGGCAAGGGGGCAGTACTTC.

V is TRBV5-1 and J is TRBJ1-5, with D uncertain. Trimming pared 0 bases from V and 4 bases from J, leaving 8 bases between. Looked up from germline, CDR1 is SGHRS and CDR2 is YFSETQ. CDR3 length: 14 amino acids. The CDR3, as DNA: TGCGCCAGCAGCTTGGGAGGGCCGAATCAGCCCCAGCATTTT. This translates into CASSLGGPNQPQHF.

The rearrangement joins TRBV5-4 to TRBJ2-7, with TRBD1 matching 9 bases. CDR1 is SGHNT and CDR2 is YYREEE in the germline V gene (reference sequence). V shed 7 bases and J 4 bases; nucleotides not matched to a gene: 3. CDR3 length: 12 residues. As DNA, the CDR3 is TGTGCCAGCGGGACAGGGCAATACGAGCAGTACTTC. It codes for CASGTGQYEQYF.

The chain links TRBV27 to TRBJ1-6; unclear D gene. The CDR3 has 13 amino acids. V gave up 6 bases and J gave up 9 bases, with 12 bases separating them. CDR1 is MNHEY, CDR2 SMNVEV, per germline (reference sequence). The CDR3: CASRIPTGSPLHF. The CDR3 DNA follows: TGTGCCAGCAGAATCCCAACTGGTTCACCCCTCCACTTT.

This clone was observed a few times. The chain has TRBV6-5 and TRBJ1-3; 10 bases are shared with TRBD1. Germline trimming cut 8 bases from V and 0 bases from J; bases unmatched to any gene: 4. The CDR3 consists of 15 residues. Germline assignment: CDR1 MNHEY and CDR2 SVGAGI. The CDR3 region is CASGTGETSGNTIYF. The DNA of the CDR3 is TGTGCCAGCGGGACAGGGGAGACCTCTGGAAACACCATATATTTT.

The V call is TRBV4-3, the J call TRBJ1-6; possible D gene TRBD1, 6 bases. The CDR3 has 14 amino acids. Trimming pared 9 bases from V and 4 bases from J, leaving 13 bases between. Germline loops: CDR1 LGHNA, CDR2 YSLEER. Here the CDR3 reads CASSGTLYNSPLHF. CDR3 DNA: TGCGCCAGTTCCGGGACATTATATAATTCACCCCTCCACTTT.

This clone was counted only a few times. The rearrangement joins TRBV19 to TRBJ2-6; unclear D gene. The CDR3 has 16 amino acids. Germline CDR1 LNHDA, CDR2 SQIVND (reference sequence). V was shortened by 5 bases and J by 0 bases, with 11 bases between the two germline ends. CDR3 nucleotides: TGTGCCAGTAGTCCCCAGGTCTTCTCTGGGGCCAACGTCCTGACTTTC. This gives the protein CASSPQVFSGANVLTF.

This clone was seen a single time. The J gene is TRBJ1-5, the V gene TRBV19; D may be TRBD1 (5 bases). CDR3 length equals 15 residues. Germline V lookup: CDR1 LNHDA, CDR2 SQIVND (reference sequence). Trimming took off 8 bases at V and 0 bases at J, with 14 bases between the two ends. Here the CDR3 reads CASDGGRGSNQPQHF. CDR3 nucleotides: TGTGCCAGTGACGGGGGTCGCGGTAGCAATCAGCCCCAGCATTTT. Supplemented by reference TRBV19 and TRBJ1-5, the full variable domain reads DGGITQSPKYLFRKEGQNVTLSCEQNLNHDAMYWYRQDPGQGLRLIYYSQIVNDFQKGDIAEGYSVSREKKESFPLTVTSAQKNPTAFYLCASDGGRGSNQPQHFGDGTRLSIL.

The chain is built from TRBV11-2 and TRBJ1-2, with TRBD1 as a possible D gene (5 bases). Germline V gene lookup returns CDR1 SGHAT and CDR2 FQNNGV. The germline V and J ends were trimmed by 4 bases and 7 bases, with 16 bases remaining between them. The length of the CDR3 is 14 residues. The CDR3 DNA is TGTGCCAGCAGCTCCCCACGGGGGTTTCGTGGCTACACCTTC. Translating it yields CASSSPRGFRGYTF.

The V call is TRBV4-1, the J call TRBJ1-3, with D perhaps TRBD1 (6 bases). This CDR3 contains 18 residues. Germline CDR1 and CDR2: MGHRA and YSYEKL. V lost 1 base and J 3 bases, leaving 19 bases between the germline ends. CDR3 region: CASSQVGRGGDRGNTIYF. The DNA for the CDR3 is TGCGCCAGCAGCCAAGTGGGTAGGGGGGGCGACCGTGGAAACACCATATATTTT.

The chain couples TRBV5-3 to TRBJ2-7, with 12 bases aligning to TRBD2. Being an ORF, TRBV5-3 has a function that is uncertain. V lost 3 bases, J lost 4 bases, and 5 bases stayed unmatched. This CDR3 is 15 amino acids long. The CDR3 loop reads CARSCPGLAGYEQYF. The DNA of the CDR3 is TGTGCCAGAAGCTGCCCGGGACTAGCGGGTTACGAGCAGTACTTC.

This chain uses TRBV27 with TRBJ2-7, with 7 bases lining up with TRBD1. The germline gives CDR1 MNHEY, CDR2 SMNVEV (reference sequence). V trimming: 8 bases; J trimming: 9 bases; junction bases outside the gene matches: 10. The CDR3 totals 12 residues. CDR3 DNA: TGTGCCAGCGGGGGAACAGGGGTAGGGCAGTACTTC. Its protein is CASGGTGVGQYF.

The rearrangement links TRBV28 to TRBJ1-2; D is undetermined. Trimming pared 6 bases from V and 4 bases from J, leaving 15 bases between. This CDR3 comprises 14 residues. The germline gives CDR1 MDHEN, CDR2 SYDVKM. In DNA, the CDR3 is TGTGCCAGCAGCCCGGGTAACCAAGGCTATGGCTACACCTTC. Encoded protein: CASSPGNQGYGYTF.

J is TRBJ2-5 and V is TRBV9, with TRBD2 matching 8 bases. CDR3 length equals 13 residues. V dropped 3 bases and J dropped 4; count of bases not matched to a gene: 2. The germline V gene encodes CDR1 SGDLS and CDR2 YYNGEE. CDR3 residues: CASSAGLGETQYF. In DNA form, the CDR3 reads TGTGCCAGCAGCGCGGGACTAGGAGAGACCCAGTACTTC.

This clone was observed a single time. The chain joins TRBV4-1 to TRBJ2-7; TRBD1 agrees at 8 bases. This CDR3 has 15 residues. V lost 3 bases to trimming and J lost 3 bases; unmatched junction nucleotides: 7. Germline V gives CDR1 MGHRA, CDR2 YSYEKL. CDR3 DNA: TGCGCCAGCAGCCAGGCGACAGGGGCGTACTACGAGCAGTACTTC. It yields the protein CASSQATGAYYEQYF.

This clone was seen once. The V call is TRBV18, the J call TRBJ1-5; a weak D match, TRBD1 (6 bases). This CDR3 has 13 residues. The germline gives CDR1 KGHSH, CDR2 LQKENI. V lost 3 bases and J 5 bases, leaving 8 bases between the germline ends. CDR3 loop: CASSPDRYQPQHF. The CDR3 DNA reads as TGTGCCAGCTCACCGGACAGATATCAGCCCCAGCATTTT.

This clone was recorded only once. J is TRBJ1-1 and V is TRBV29-1; 7 bases fit TRBD1. The CDR3 is 16 residues long. Looked up from germline, CDR1 is SQVTM and CDR2 is ANQGSEA. V lost 5 bases, J lost 0 bases, and 12 bases stayed unmatched. The CDR3 reads CSVSGSTGFMNTEAFF. The CDR3 coding sequence is TGCAGCGTTTCGGGGTCGACAGGGTTCATGAACACTGAAGCTTTCTTT.